The 20 T cell receptor beta chains listed next were all sequenced from one sample in a study of T cells in Graves' hyperthyroidism and ophthalmopathy. There were TCR beta CDR3 regions amplified from RNA transcripts. Researchers ran a first-round RT-PCR on the TCR CDR3 using the HTBI primer set. Using its own MiXCR run on the multiplex PCR reads, TCRdb lists one record per CDR3 protein. The sample shows 500,000 to 750,000 distinct CDR3 sequences, 11% to 15% of them seen only once. The sequenced material came from blood. The source of these receptors is a woman under 30 with Graves' ophthalmopathy.

The rearrangement uses TRBV28 and TRBJ2-1; D call uncertain. Germline CDR1 MDHEN, CDR2 SYDVKM. This CDR3 contains 15 residues. V was clipped by 7 bases and J by 5 bases, with 18 bases between them. The CDR3 sequence: CASNFLGFSHNEQFF. CDR3 in DNA: TGTGCCAGCAATTTTTTGGGGTTCAGCCACAATGAGCAGTTCTTC.

The V and J genes are TRBV24-1 and TRBJ1-5; D call uncertain. The length of the CDR3 is 13 residues. The V and J ends lost 4 bases and 5 bases respectively, with 8 bases between them. Germline lookup yields CDR1 KGHDR and CDR2 SFDVKD. The CDR3 DNA reads as TGTGCCACCAGTGAGCCCAACGATCAGCCCCAGCATTTT. This translates into CATSEPNDQPQHF.

This clonotype was seen at least ten times. The chain recombines TRBV20-1 with TRBJ2-1, with TRBD2 matching 14 bases. The ends lost 5 bases at V and 10 bases at J; junction bases unmatched: 7. The CDR3 loop spans 14 amino acids. Germline loops: CDR1 DFQATT, CDR2 SNEGSKA (reference sequence). The CDR3: CSAQGLAGDTEQFF. The DNA of the CDR3 is TGCAGTGCTCAGGGACTAGCGGGAGATACGGAGCAGTTCTTC.

V and J are TRBV6-2 or TRBV6-3 and TRBJ2-7; D gene ambiguous. The CDR3 is 12 residues long. Germline CDR1 and CDR2: MNHEY and SVGEGT. Trimming pared 4 bases from V and 7 bases from J, leaving 11 bases between. DNA of the CDR3: TGTGCCAGCAGTTTCTATGTGACAGAGCAGTACTTC. It encodes CASSFYVTEQYF.

Many counts were recorded for this clonotype. This chain joins TRBV5-1 and TRBJ2-5; 11 bases line up with TRBD2. There are 15 residues in the CDR3. After removal of 7 bases from V and 1 base from J, the junction contained 6 bases not matched to a gene. Germline loops: CDR1 SGHRS, CDR2 YFSETQ. The CDR3 loop reads CASGTLAGAQETQYF. The DNA of the CDR3 is TGCGCCAGCGGCACACTAGCGGGAGCCCAAGAGACCCAGTACTTC.

This clonotype has only a few counts. The rearrangement uses TRBV4-2 and TRBJ1-1; the D gene is possibly TRBD1 (5 bases). The CDR3 has 14 amino acids. Germline CDR1 is LGHNA and CDR2 is YNFKEQ. Trimming stripped 4 bases from V and 4 bases from J, with 13 bases between. The CDR3 protein is CASSPRVGGTEAFF. In nucleotides, the CDR3 is TGTGCCAGCAGCCCCAGGGTCGGGGGCACTGAAGCTTTCTTT.

This clonotype was found a few times. This chain joins TRBV24-1 and TRBJ2-1; maybe TRBD1 (6 bases). The germline V gene encodes CDR1 KGHDR and CDR2 SFDVKD. Trimming removed 3 bases at V and 7 bases at J, with 9 bases between. The CDR3 extends over 13 amino acids. This chain's CDR3 is CATSDDGTNEQFF. CDR3 bases: TGTGCCACCAGTGATGACGGGACAAATGAGCAGTTCTTC.

This clonotype showed up many times. The chain is built from TRBV3-1 and TRBJ2-6, with D possibly matching TRBD2 (6 bases). The V end was cut by 4 bases, the J end by 2 bases, with 6 bases between. This CDR3 has 14 residues. The germline V gene encodes CDR1 LGHDT and CDR2 YNNKEL (reference sequence). This CDR3 is CASSRGAGANVLTF. Here the CDR3 DNA reads TGTGCCAGCAGCCGGGGGGCTGGGGCCAACGTCCTGACTTTC.

This clonotype was recorded at least ten times. V gene TRBV29-1 combines with J gene TRBJ1-2, with D possibly being TRBD1 (5 bases). V shed 6 bases and J shed 2 bases, with 13 bases lying between them. The CDR3 contains 13 residues. Germline loops: CDR1 SQVTM, CDR2 ANQGSEA. The CDR3 nucleotides read TGCAGCGTCGGGGACCGAGCAAACTATGGCTACACCTTC. Its protein product is CSVGDRANYGYTF.

This clonotype was counted many times. The rearrangement links TRBV29-1 to TRBJ1-2; TRBD1 matches 7 bases. V gave up 7 bases and J gave up 3 bases; unmatched junction bases: 2. The CDR3 loop spans 11 amino acids. In germline, CDR1 is SQVTM, CDR2 ANQGSEA. The CDR3: CSETGDYGYTF. CDR3 bases: TGCAGCGAAACAGGGGACTATGGCTACACCTTC. Supplemented by reference TRBV29-1 and TRBJ1-2, the full variable domain reads SAVISQKPSRDICQRGTSLTIQCQVDSQVTMMFWYRQQPGQSLTLIATANQGSEATYESGFVIDKFPISRPNLTFSTLTVSNMSPEDSSIYLCSETGDYGYTFGSGTRLTVV.

This clonotype was picked up a small number of times. The genes are TRBV6-2 or TRBV6-3 and TRBJ2-1; 11 bases fit TRBD2. Germline-derived CDR1 and CDR2 are MNHEY and SVGEGT. The CDR3 spans 16 residues. Trimming at V came to 6 bases and at J to 5 bases, leaving 9 bases not matched to a gene. In nucleotides, the CDR3 is TGTGCCAGCAGCCTACTAGCGGGAGCTCTCCACAATGAGCAGTTCTTC. Amino acid sequence: CASSLLAGALHNEQFF.

This clonotype was detected ten times or more. This chain joins TRBV3-1 and TRBJ2-3; TRBD2 aligns across 10 bases. The J segment lost 2 bases and the V segment lost 11 bases, leaving 13 bases of the junction unmatched. CDR3 length equals 16 residues. Per the germline V gene, CDR1 is LGHDT and CDR2 is YNNKEL (reference sequence). CDR3 residues: CAHPKTSGQFTDTQYF. Here the CDR3 DNA reads TGTGCCCACCCGAAGACTAGCGGGCAATTCACAGATACGCAGTATTTT.

This clonotype was recorded at least ten times. This chain uses TRBV7-2 with TRBJ1-1, with a tentative D call TRBD1 (5 bases). Per germline, CDR1 SGHTA and CDR2 FQGNSA. The CDR3 is made up of 14 amino acids. Trimming pared 11 bases from V and 0 bases from J, leaving 16 bases between. Written as DNA, the CDR3 is TGTGCCGTGCGCGGGACGCTGGTGAACACTGAAGCTTTCTTT. Translating gives CAVRGTLVNTEAFF.

This clonotype was counted many times. The chain employs TRBV12-3 or TRBV12-4 and TRBJ2-1; 11 bases agree with TRBD2. The CDR3 is 14 residues long. Trimming took 5 bases from V and 6 from J; bases not matched to a gene: 3. The CDR3 loop reads CASSRLAGLNEQFF. DNA of the CDR3: TGTGCCAGCAGTAGACTAGCGGGACTCAATGAGCAGTTCTTC.

Many counts were recorded for this clonotype. The rearrangement joins TRBV13 to TRBJ2-5; maybe TRBD2 (6 bases). CDR1 and CDR2 (germline): PRHDT, FYEKMQ (reference sequence). CDR3 length equals 15 residues. The V and J ends lost 5 bases and 4 bases respectively, with 17 bases between them. CDR3 sequence: CASSPSRAGLETQYF. The CDR3 DNA is TGTGCCAGCAGCCCGAGTCGAGCGGGCCTAGAGACCCAGTACTTC.

J is TRBJ1-4 and V is TRBV7-9; 7 bases align to TRBD1. The V gene's germline CDR1 is SEHNR and CDR2 FQNEAQ (reference sequence). This CDR3 is 16 amino acids long. Trimming cost V 5 bases and J 4 bases; bases outside gene matches: 10. In DNA, the CDR3 is TGTGCCAGCAGCACCTTTTACGGGACAGATAATGAAAAACTGTTTTTT. It translates to CASSTFYGTDNEKLFF.

This clonotype appeared many times. J is TRBJ2-5 and V is TRBV12-3 or TRBV12-4; D gene ambiguous. Trimming removed 8 bases from V and 5 bases from J, with 21 bases in between. CDR3 size: 15 residues. The CDR3 is CASLLSPHRGETQYF. The DNA for the CDR3 is TGTGCCAGCTTACTGTCGCCCCATCGTGGGGAGACCCAGTACTTC.

This clonotype appeared many times. The rearrangement joins TRBV9 to TRBJ2-2; 10 nucleotides match TRBD2. This CDR3 region has 16 residues. CDR1 SGDLS and CDR2 YYNGEE come from the germline V gene. V lost 0 bases to trimming and J lost 7 bases; unmatched junction nucleotides: 6. The CDR3 nucleotides are TGTGCCAGCAGCGTAGCTCTAGCGGGAGTGGTCGGGGAGCTGTTTTTT. Protein sequence: CASSVALAGVVGELFF.

This clonotype was detected ten times or more. This sequence joins TRBV12-5 and TRBJ1-4; D is perhaps TRBD1 (6 bases). Trimming took off 4 bases at V and 7 bases at J, with 13 bases between the two ends. The CDR3 has 14 residues. Germline V lookup: CDR1 LGHNT, CDR2 FRNRAP. The CDR3 sequence: CASGSGTSPEKLFF. The CDR3 DNA reads as TGTGCTAGTGGTTCCGGGACAAGTCCTGAAAAACTGTTTTTT. Together with reference TRBV12-5 and TRBJ1-4, the CDR3 gives the full variable domain: DARVTQTPRHKVTEMGQEVTMRCQPILGHNTVFWYRQTMMQGLELLAYFRNRAPLDDSGMPKDRFSAEMPDATLATLKIQPSEPRDSAVYFCASGSGTSPEKLFFGSGTQLSVL.

This clonotype was recorded at least ten times. This rearrangement joins TRBV7-6 to TRBJ2-7; D unclear. CDR3 length equals 14 residues. Germline V gene lookup returns CDR1 SGHVS and CDR2 FNYEAQ. V lost 1 base to trimming and J lost 0 bases, with 7 bases between them. CDR3 protein: CASSLDPSSYEQYF. CDR3 in DNA: TGTGCCAGCAGCTTAGACCCCAGCTCCTACGAGCAGTACTTC.